Presented here are 11 T cell receptor beta chains from one specimen sequenced in a study of T cell changes during pregnancy in multiple sclerosis. Using immunoSEQ multiplex PCR, the repertoire was profiled, and TCRdb retains in-frame clones only, with some absent. The sample consists of some 36,000 clones, approximately 91% of them appearing once. Sequencing was performed on peripheral blood, taken in the second trimester of pregnancy. Source of these receptors: a female donor in good health, enrolled as a control in a pregnancy study.

The V call is TRBV5-1, the J call TRBJ1-1; 7 positions match TRBD1. This CDR3 has 15 amino acids. Trimming cost V 2 bases and J 1 base; bases outside gene matches: 5. The V gene's germline CDR1 is SGHRS and CDR2 YFSETQ. The CDR3 DNA sequence: TGCGCCAGCAGCTTAGGGGGCGCGGAGAACACTGAAGCTTTCTTT. Residues: CASSLGGAENTEAFF. Variable domain in full (rest from reference TRBV5-1 and TRBJ1-1): KAGVTQTPRYLIKTRGQQVTLSCSPISGHRSVSWYQQTPGQGLQFLFEYFSETQRNKGNFPGRFSGRQFSNSRSEMNVSTLELGDSALYLCASSLGGAENTEAFFGQGTRLTVV.

The V and J genes are TRBV25-1 and TRBJ2-1; 13 bases line up with TRBD2. V shed 3 bases, J shed 0 bases, and the junction held 5 bases outside the gene matches. The CDR3 has 18 amino acids. Germline V gene sequence: CDR1 MGHDK, CDR2 SYGVNS. CDR3 nucleotides: TGTGCCAGCAGTGACCGGACTAGCGGGGGAACCTCCTACAATGAGCAGTTCTTC. Translated, it gives CASSDRTSGGTSYNEQFF.

The CDR3 DNA reads TGTGCCAGCAGCTCCCTCGGGAGGGGGGAGACCCAGTACTTC. It specifies CASSSLGRGETQYF. The gene calls are TRBV7-9 and TRBJ2-5; TRBD2 aligns across 8 bases. Germline-derived CDR1 and CDR2 are SEHNR and FQNEAQ (reference sequence). This CDR3 has 14 amino acids. Germline trimming cut 4 bases from V and 5 bases from J; bases unmatched to any gene: 6.

The V call is TRBV7-9, the J call TRBJ1-2; TRBD1 aligns across 8 bases. CDR3 length: 13 amino acids. Unmatched junction bases numbered 5, after V lost 4 bases and J lost 7 bases. CDR1 and CDR2 (germline): SEHNR, FQNEAQ (reference sequence). CDR3 amino acids: CASSSGQVAGYTF. DNA for the CDR3: TGTGCCAGCAGCTCGGGACAGGTAGCTGGCTACACCTTC.

The chain recombines TRBV4-1 with TRBJ2-7; 8 nucleotides align to TRBD1. The V segment lost 0 bases and the J segment 7 bases; nucleotides outside the gene matches: 11. The CDR3 is 16 residues long. Germline CDR1 reads MGHRA; CDR2 reads YSYEKL. The CDR3: CASSQEGQGAPGEQYF. Here the CDR3 DNA reads TGCGCCAGCAGCCAAGAGGGGCAGGGGGCGCCGGGGGAGCAGTACTTC.

The chain uses TRBV4-1 and TRBJ1-2; D is possibly TRBD1 (5 bases). The CDR3 spans 16 residues. CDR1 is MGHRA and CDR2 is YSYEKL in the germline V gene. V lost 4 bases and J 7 bases, leaving 22 bases between the germline ends. This chain's CDR3 is CASSPALPGTLGGYTF. DNA of the CDR3: TGCGCCAGCAGCCCCGCATTGCCCGGGACTCTTGGTGGCTACACCTTC.

The chain employs TRBV7-3 and TRBJ2-3; D may be TRBD2 (5 bases). The germline gives CDR1 SGHTA, CDR2 FQGTGA. This CDR3 has 14 amino acids. V lost 5 bases, J lost 2 bases, and 11 bases lay in between. The CDR3 here is CASSESGYTDTQYF. The CDR3 DNA reads TGTGCCAGCAGCGAAAGCGGATACACAGATACGCAGTATTTT.

This chain joins TRBV11-2 and TRBJ2-7; TRBD1 might be the D (6 bases). The germline V gene has CDR1 SGHAT and CDR2 FQNNGV. This CDR3 has 14 residues. Trimming stripped 6 bases from V and 3 bases from J, with 15 bases between. The CDR3 DNA is TGTGCCAGCAGACTCACGGACAGCCTCTACGAGCAGTACTTC. It translates to CASRLTDSLYEQYF.

This chain joins TRBV28 and TRBJ1-1; maybe TRBD1 (6 bases). The CDR3 covers 15 residues. Germline V gives CDR1 MDHEN, CDR2 SYDVKM. Trimming took 2 bases from V and 7 from J, leaving 17 bases between them. CDR3 protein: CASSLGAAGGDEAFF. CDR3 sequence (DNA): TGTGCCAGCAGTTTAGGGGCCGCGGGGGGCGATGAAGCTTTCTTT.

The rearrangement links TRBV4-2 to TRBJ2-5; weak D call: TRBD1 (5 bases). The J call could be wrong; TRBJ2-7 is a better fit for the DNA end. Germline loops: CDR1 LGHNA, CDR2 YNFKEQ. This CDR3 has 16 residues. CDR3 nucleotides: TGTGCCAGCAGCCAGGCGTTGACAGTTAAAGGAGACGAGCAGTACTTC. The encoded protein is CASSQALTVKGDEQYF.

This sequence joins TRBV7-3 and TRBJ2-1, with 7 bases that match TRBD2. From germline, CDR1 is SGHTA and CDR2 FQGTGA. Trimming cost V 0 bases and J 2 bases; bases outside gene matches: 4. CDR3 length: 16 residues. DNA of the CDR3: TGTGCCAGCAGCTTAACAGGCGGGAGTACCTACAATGAGCAGTTCTTC. Its protein product is CASSLTGGSTYNEQFF.